This TCR beta chain was profiled in a study of shared clonotypes between healthy human individuals. As for the study in general: Every donor yielded three CD4 naive, three CD4 memory, two CD8 naive and one CD8 memory plate. Broader study findings: It was the non-shared clonotypes that had lower generation probabilities than clonotypes shared by all four donors. A limitation of the genetic and exposure-history diversity represented arose from few donors.

A note on this clone: What it recognizes is unknown. The sample carries other DNA sequences with the same CDR3.

Germline trimming cut 3 bases from V and 6 bases from J; bases unmatched to any gene: 1. The germline V gene has CDR1 PRHDT and CDR2 FYEKMQ (reference sequence). The CDR3 is 14 amino acids. Measured with immunoSEQ multiplex PCR; TCRdb has only the in-frame clones, and not every one. This table holds around 2,000,000 clones, about 95% found once. Naive CD8 cells comprised CD45RO-negative, CCR7-positively selected cells, excluding terminally differentiated effector memory CD45RA+ cells. J is TRBJ1-6 and V is TRBV13; 8 bases are a match to TRBD1. Sequencing was performed on naive CD8+ T cells sorted from blood. This clonotype was sampled from a man aged 18 to 35 in good health. For the CDR3, the DNA is TGTGCCAGCAGCTTCGGACAGGGTAATTCACCCCTCCACTTT. It yields the protein CASSFGQGNSPLHF. The entire variable domain, with the rest obtained from reference TRBV13 and TRBJ1-6, is as follows: AAGVIQSPRHLIKEKRETATLKCYPIPRHDTVYWYQQGPGQDPQFLISFYEKMQSDKGSIPDRFSAQQFSDYHSELNMSSLELGDSALYFCASSFGQGNSPLHFGNGTRLTVT.